The T cell receptor beta chain described here comes from a study of cytomegalovirus exposure and HLA in healthy donors. Study findings and constraints: Most of the TCR beta V segments (in an earlier analysis) were productive either about 87% or about 30% of the time. TCR beta sequences reportedly predicted the HLA-A and HLA-B alleles of most subjects accurately. When presence/absence was analysed, sequencing depth was taken to be roughly uniform across donors.

In regard to this clone: Its matching antigen is unknown.

Samples came from healthy bone marrow donors. V was pared by 7 bases and J by 1 base, with 2 bases of the junction left unmatched. CDR3 length equals 13 residues. CDR1 and CDR2 (germline): PRHDT, FYEKMQ (reference sequence). The study ran its PCR with 60 Vbeta and 13 Jbeta primers. Some clones are missing from TCRdb's copy, which holds only in-frame ones; the method was immunoSEQ multiplex PCR. The data show about 52,000 clones, with roughly 72% seen just once and less than 9.5% held by the top ten. This sequence originates from a woman between 45 and 60 years old in good health and CMV-seronegative. This sequence joins TRBV13 and TRBJ2-5; TRBD1 matches 8 bases. The sample consisted of PBMCs. The CDR3 nucleotides read TGTGCCAGCATCGGACAGGGCCAAGAGACCCAGTACTTC. This gives the protein CASIGQGQETQYF.